These T cell receptor beta chains were read from a single sample in a study of blood T cell repertoires in COVID-19. The data were produced by immunoSEQ multiplex PCR, yet TCRdb's version contains in-frame clones alone and is incomplete. The sample lists about 120,000 clones, 75% to 85% occurring once. Sequenced: peripheral blood. These receptors all stem from a human donor in a cohort sampled during active COVID-19. Each CDR3 is given with its conserved first and last residue. D genes are given only for firm matches. Where a row states a size, it is once, few, many or the class of an expanded clone; other rows omit it.

TGTGCCAGCAGCCACGAGAGCTCCTATAATTCACCCCTCCACTTT | CASSHESSYNSPLHF | few | TRBJ1-6 | - | TRBV7-9
TGTGCCAGCATCTCAGAGAGGCATAGCAATCAGCCCCAGCATTTT | CASISERHSNQPQHF | once | TRBJ1-5 | - | TRBV9
TGTGCCAGCAGCCAGGCAACTAACAATGAGCAGTTCTTC | CASSQATNNEQFF | - | TRBJ2-1 | - | TRBV3-1/TRBV3-2
TGTGCCAGCAGTCCCCCGGGGTTCGAGCAGTACTTC | CASSPPGFEQYF | - | TRBJ2-7 | - | TRBV11-2
TGTGCCAGCAGTTGGGGACAGGGGGCGGAAGAGACCCAGTACTTC | CASSWGQGAEETQYF | - | TRBJ2-5 | TRBD1 | TRBV6-6
TGTGCCAGCAGCTTCCAGTGGGGCTCCTCCACAGATACGCAGTATTTT | CASSFQWGSSTDTQYF | - | TRBJ2-3 | - | TRBV7-8
TGTGCCACCTTGCGGCGGGCTAATGAAAAACTGTTTTTT | CATLRRANEKLFF | - | TRBJ1-4 | - | TRBV14
TGTGCCAGCAGCTTAGGCGTCTCTGGAAACACCATATATTTT | CASSLGVSGNTIYF | - | TRBJ1-3 | - | TRBV7-2
TGTGCCAGCAGCACCGGGACAGCGAACACCGGGGAGCTGTTTTTT | CASSTGTANTGELFF | - | TRBJ2-2 | TRBD1 | TRBV7-9
TGCGCCAGCTCGGGACAAACCTACGAGCAGTACTTC | CASSGQTYEQYF | - | TRBJ2-7 | - | TRBV5-1
TGTGCCAGCAACCTACAGGGAAACTATGGCTACACCTTC | CASNLQGNYGYTF | - | TRBJ1-2 | - | TRBV7-9
TGTGCCAGCAGCTTGGAGACAGGGGGATTGAGCACCGGGGAGCTGTTTTTT | CASSLETGGLSTGELFF | - | TRBJ2-2 | TRBD1 | TRBV5-4
TGTGCCAGCAGCGTTTCTGACACAGGGAATTCACCCCTCCACTTT | CASSVSDTGNSPLHF | once | TRBJ1-6 | - | TRBV9
TGTGCCAGCAGCTTAGGGGCAGGGGTTGGGAACACTGAAGCTTTCTTT | CASSLGAGVGNTEAFF | - | TRBJ1-1 | - | TRBV7-9
TGTGCCAGCAGCCAAGTTGTAACAGATACGCAGTATTTT | CASSQVVTDTQYF | - | TRBJ2-3 | - | TRBV3-1/TRBV3-2
TGCGCCAGCAGCCCGACGACTAGCGGGGGCTCTGGGGAGCAGTACTTC | CASSPTTSGGSGEQYF | - | TRBJ2-7 | TRBD2 | TRBV5-1
TGCGCCAGCAGCTCGACTAGCCAATCTGGCACAGATACGCAGTATTTT | CASSSTSQSGTDTQYF | - | TRBJ2-3 | TRBD2 | TRBV5-1
TGTGCCAGCAGCTTAGATGGAGGGAAGCAAGAGACCCAGTACTTC | CASSLDGGKQETQYF | - | TRBJ2-5 | - | TRBV11-1
TGTGCCAGCCTAACCGGGACTCAATTTAACACAGATACGCAGTATTTT | CASLTGTQFNTDTQYF | - | TRBJ2-3 | - | TRBV5-6
TGTGCCAGCAGCCCGTGGACAGGGGCAAATTCACCCCTCCACTTT | CASSPWTGANSPLHF | - | TRBJ1-6 | TRBD1 | TRBV16
TGTGCCAGCAGCTGGGGGCCCACCATATATTTT | CASSWGPTIYF | - | TRBJ1-3 | - | TRBV5-6
TGTGCCAGTAGTAGGAAACAGGGTTCGGAATCACCCCTCCACTTT | CASSRKQGSESPLHF | - | TRBJ1-6 | - | TRBV19